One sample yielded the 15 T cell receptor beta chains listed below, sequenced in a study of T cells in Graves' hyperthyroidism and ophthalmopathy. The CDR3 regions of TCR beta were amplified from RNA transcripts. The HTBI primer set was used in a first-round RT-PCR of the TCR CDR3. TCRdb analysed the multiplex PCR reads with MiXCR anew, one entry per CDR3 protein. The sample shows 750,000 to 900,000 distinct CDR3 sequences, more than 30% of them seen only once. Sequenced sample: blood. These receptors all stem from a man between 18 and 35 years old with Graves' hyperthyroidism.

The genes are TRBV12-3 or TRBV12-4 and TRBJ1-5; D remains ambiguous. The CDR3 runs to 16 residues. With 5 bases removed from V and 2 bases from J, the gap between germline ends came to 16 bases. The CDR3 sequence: CASSPLGGERNQPQHF. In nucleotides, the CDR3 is TGTGCCAGCAGTCCCCTGGGAGGCGAGCGCAATCAGCCCCAGCATTTT.

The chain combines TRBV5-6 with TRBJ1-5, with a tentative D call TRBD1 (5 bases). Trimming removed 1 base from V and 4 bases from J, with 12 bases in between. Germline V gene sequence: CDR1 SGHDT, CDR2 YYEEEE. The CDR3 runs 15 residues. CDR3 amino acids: CASSLFDRRNQPQHF. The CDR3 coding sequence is TGTGCCAGCAGCTTGTTTGACAGACGAAATCAGCCCCAGCATTTT.

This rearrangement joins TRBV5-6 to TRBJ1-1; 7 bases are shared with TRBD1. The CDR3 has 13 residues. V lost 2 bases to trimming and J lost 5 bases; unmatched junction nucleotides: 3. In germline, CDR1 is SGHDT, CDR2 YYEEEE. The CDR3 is CASSFMTGTEAFF. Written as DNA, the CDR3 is TGTGCCAGCAGCTTTATGACAGGGACTGAAGCTTTCTTT.

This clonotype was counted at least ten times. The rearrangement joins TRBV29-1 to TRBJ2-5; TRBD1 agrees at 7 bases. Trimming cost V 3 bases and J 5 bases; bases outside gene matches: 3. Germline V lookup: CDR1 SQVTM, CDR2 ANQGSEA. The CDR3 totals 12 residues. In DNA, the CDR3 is TGCAGCGTTGATCAGGGGGACGAGACCCAGTACTTC. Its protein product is CSVDQGDETQYF.

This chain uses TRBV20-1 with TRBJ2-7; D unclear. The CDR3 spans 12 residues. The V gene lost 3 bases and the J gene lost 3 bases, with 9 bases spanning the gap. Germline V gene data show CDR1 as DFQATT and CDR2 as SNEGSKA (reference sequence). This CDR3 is CSASARFYEQYF. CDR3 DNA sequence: TGCAGTGCTAGCGCAAGGTTCTACGAGCAGTACTTC.

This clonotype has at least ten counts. The CDR3 here is CASSDSGTQPFSPYGYTF. CDR3 nucleotide sequence: TGTGCCAGCAGCGATTCCGGGACCCAGCCCTTCTCGCCCTATGGCTACACCTTC. This chain links TRBV11-2 with TRBJ1-2; possible D gene TRBD1, 5 bases. Germline assignment: CDR1 SGHAT and CDR2 FQNNGV. This CDR3 has 18 amino acids. V was clipped by 5 bases and J by 4 bases, with 26 bases between them.

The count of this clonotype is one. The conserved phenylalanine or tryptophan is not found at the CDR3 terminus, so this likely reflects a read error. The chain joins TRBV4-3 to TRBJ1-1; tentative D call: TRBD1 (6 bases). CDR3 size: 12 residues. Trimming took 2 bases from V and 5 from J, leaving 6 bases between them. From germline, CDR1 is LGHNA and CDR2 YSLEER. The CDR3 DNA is TGCGCCAGCAGCCAAAGGGGGACTGAAGCTTTCCTT. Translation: CASSQRGTEAFL.

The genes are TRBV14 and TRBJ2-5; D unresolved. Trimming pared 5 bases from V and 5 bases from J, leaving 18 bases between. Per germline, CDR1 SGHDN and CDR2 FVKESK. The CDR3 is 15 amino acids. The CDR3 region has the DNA TGTGCCAGCAGCACCCCGGTCCGGCTATGGGAGACCCAGTACTTC. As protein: CASSTPVRLWETQYF.

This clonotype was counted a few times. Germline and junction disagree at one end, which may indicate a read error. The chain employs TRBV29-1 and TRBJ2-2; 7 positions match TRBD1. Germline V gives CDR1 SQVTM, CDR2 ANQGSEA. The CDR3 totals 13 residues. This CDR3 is CSATGENSGELFF. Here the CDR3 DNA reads TGCAGCGCCACAGGGGAGAACAGCGGGGAGCTGTTTTTT.

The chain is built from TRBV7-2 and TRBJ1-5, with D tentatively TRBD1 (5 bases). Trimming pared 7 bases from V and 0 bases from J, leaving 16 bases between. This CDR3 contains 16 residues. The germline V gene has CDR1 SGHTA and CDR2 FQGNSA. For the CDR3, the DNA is TGTGCCAGCACCCGAGGGGCAGGGTTTAGCAATCAGCCCCAGCATTTT. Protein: CASTRGAGFSNQPQHF.

CDR3 DNA sequence: TGTGCCAGCAAAGGGTGGAGTGGAGCTTTCTTT. Protein sequence: CASKGWSGAFF. The chain links TRBV25-1 to TRBJ1-1, with unresolved D. Per germline, CDR1 MGHDK and CDR2 SYGVNS. Trimming left V 7 bases short and J 10 bases short, with 13 bases between. There are 11 residues in the CDR3. Based on the CDR3 plus reference TRBV25-1 and TRBJ1-1, the full variable domain is EADIYQTPRYLVIGTGKKITLECSQTMGHDKMYWYQQDPGMELHLIHYSYGVNSTEKGDLSSESTVSRIRTEHFPLTLESARPSHTSQYLCASKGWSGAFFGQGTRLTVV.

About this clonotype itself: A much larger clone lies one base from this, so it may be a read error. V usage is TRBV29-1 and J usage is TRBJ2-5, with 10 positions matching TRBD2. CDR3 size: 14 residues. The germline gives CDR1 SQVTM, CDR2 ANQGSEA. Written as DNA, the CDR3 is TGCAGCGTTGAGCTAGCGGGGGAACAAGGGACCCAGTACTTC. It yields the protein CSVELAGEQGTQYF.

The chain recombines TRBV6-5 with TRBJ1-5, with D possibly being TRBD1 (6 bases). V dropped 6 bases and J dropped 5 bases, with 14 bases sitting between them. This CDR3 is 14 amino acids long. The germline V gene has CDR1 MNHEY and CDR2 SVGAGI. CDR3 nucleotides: TGTGCCAGCAGCCTAATGACAGGTGATCAGCCCCAGCATTTT. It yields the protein CASSLMTGDQPQHF.

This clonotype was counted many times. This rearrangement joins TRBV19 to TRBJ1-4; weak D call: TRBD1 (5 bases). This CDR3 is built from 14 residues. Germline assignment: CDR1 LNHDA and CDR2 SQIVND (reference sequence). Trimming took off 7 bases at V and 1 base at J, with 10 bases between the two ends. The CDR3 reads CASITDRTNEKLFF. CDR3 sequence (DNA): TGTGCCAGTATCACCGACAGAACTAATGAAAAACTGTTTTTT.

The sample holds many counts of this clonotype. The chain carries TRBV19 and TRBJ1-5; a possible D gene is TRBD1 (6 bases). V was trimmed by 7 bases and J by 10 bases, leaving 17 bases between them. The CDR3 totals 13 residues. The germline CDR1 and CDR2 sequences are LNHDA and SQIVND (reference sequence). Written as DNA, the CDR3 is TGTGCCAGTACCCTAAAGACGACAGGACCCCAGCATTTT. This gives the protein CASTLKTTGPQHF.